The 21 T cell receptor beta chains reported below all come from one sample, sequenced in a study of blood T cell repertoires in COVID-19. The protocol was immunoSEQ multiplex PCR, while the TCRdb copy is restricted to in-frame clones and leaves out a portion. The profile shows 90,000 to 130,000 clones, roughly 83% of them singletons. The specimen was peripheral blood. These receptor sequences come from a woman between 70 and 85 years old with acute or convalescent COVID-19.

Details on this clone: In the same sample, other DNA sequences code for this CDR3. DNA for the CDR3: TGCGCCAGCAGCTTGTCAGGGGGGCTTGAGACCCAGTACTTC. This translates into CASSLSGGLETQYF. The J gene is TRBJ2-5, the V gene TRBV5-1; tentative D call: TRBD1 (7 bases). The CDR3 runs 14 residues. V lost 1 base and J lost 5, with 12 bases in between. CDR1 and CDR2 from the germline V gene are SGHRS and YFSETQ.

The chain couples TRBV2 to TRBJ2-7; tentatively, D is TRBD2 (5 bases). Trimming removed 4 bases at V and 2 bases at J, with 9 bases between. Germline assignment: CDR1 SNHLY and CDR2 FYNNEI. This CDR3 spans 13 amino acids. For the CDR3, the DNA is TGTGCCAGCAGTGGCCGGGGTGCCTACGAGCAGTACTTC. Its translation is CASSGRGAYEQYF.

This clone was counted a few times. The rearrangement joins TRBV12-2 to TRBJ1-6. TRBV12-2 is tagged as a pseudogene. This CDR3 contains 16 residues. The CDR3 region has the DNA TGTGCAAGTCGCATGAGGACGGGAAGAATAGGTTCACCCCTCCACTTT. This gives the protein CASRMRTGRIGSPLHF.

The chain has TRBV6-6 and TRBJ2-5, with 7 bases fitting TRBD2. With 7 bases clipped from V and 4 bases from J, the junction kept 6 bases outside the gene matches. The germline CDR1 and CDR2 sequences are MNHNY and SVGAGI (reference sequence). The CDR3 spans 13 residues. The CDR3: CASKAGRGETQYF. The CDR3 DNA sequence: TGTGCCAGCAAGGCAGGGAGGGGAGAGACCCAGTACTTC.

J is TRBJ2-3 and V is TRBV7-9; 7 nucleotides match TRBD1. CDR3 length: 13 amino acids. Germline V CDR1 and CDR2: SEHNR, FQNEAQ (reference sequence). The V segment lost 6 bases and the J segment 5 bases; nucleotides outside the gene matches: 5. The CDR3 loop reads CASRFTGEDTQYF. CDR3 sequence (DNA): TGTGCCAGCAGGTTTACAGGGGAAGATACGCAGTATTTT.

This clone turned up a few times. This rearrangement joins TRBV7-2 to TRBJ2-2, with 15 bases lining up with TRBD2. This CDR3 is built from 18 residues. Per the germline V gene, CDR1 is SGHTA and CDR2 is FQGNSA. Unmatched junction bases numbered 11, after V lost 7 bases and J lost 5 bases. The CDR3 reads CASTFFTGTSGRTGELFF. The DNA for the CDR3 is TGTGCCAGCACCTTCTTCACCGGGACTAGCGGGAGGACCGGGGAGCTGTTTTTT.

The chain is built from TRBV19 and TRBJ1-4, with 7 bases fitting TRBD1. In germline, CDR1 is LNHDA, CDR2 SQIVND (reference sequence). The CDR3 contains 18 residues. With V trimmed by 5 bases and J by 0 bases, 12 bases remained unmatched. The CDR3 coding sequence is TGTGCCAGTAGTGGTTGGGACAGAGAAGTTGCAACTAATGAAAAACTGTTTTTT. Translating gives CASSGWDREVATNEKLFF. Based on the CDR3 plus reference TRBV19 and TRBJ1-4, the full variable domain is DGGITQSPKYLFRKEGQNVTLSCEQNLNHDAMYWYRQDPGQGLRLIYYSQIVNDFQKGDIAEGYSVSREKKESFPLTVTSAQKNPTAFYLCASSGWDREVATNEKLFFGSGTQLSVL.

The genes are TRBV3-1 (or the pseudogene TRBV3-2) and TRBJ2-1; a weak D match, TRBD1 (6 bases). Per germline, CDR1 LGHDT and CDR2 YNNKEL (reference sequence). The CDR3 is 14 residues long. V was cut by 2 bases and J by 7 bases, with 12 bases left in between. For the CDR3, the DNA is TGTGCCAGCAGCCAATCTGCAGGGGAAAATGAGCAGTTCTTC. Encoded protein: CASSQSAGENEQFF.

This sequence joins TRBV19 and TRBJ2-7, with 8 bases matching TRBD1. The V and J ends lost 6 bases and 3 bases, in that order; junction bases with no gene match: 10. Germline V gives CDR1 LNHDA, CDR2 SQIVND (reference sequence). The CDR3 contains 15 residues. CDR3: CASSRGTGDFYEQYF. As DNA, the CDR3 is TGTGCCAGTAGCCGAGGGACAGGCGATTTCTACGAGCAGTACTTC.

The rearrangement joins TRBV19 to TRBJ2-3, with 7 bases that match TRBD1. This CDR3 region has 14 residues. The J segment lost 2 bases and the V segment lost 6 bases, leaving 5 bases of the junction unmatched. Germline V lookup: CDR1 LNHDA, CDR2 SQIVND (reference sequence). CDR3 DNA: TGTGCCAGTAGCGAGGGACAGTTCACAGATACGCAGTATTTT. Its translation: CASSEGQFTDTQYF.

This clone has more than one count but fewer than ten. The chain employs TRBV21-1 and TRBJ1-2; the table assigns TRBD1, which was not confirmed against the DNA. TRBV21-1 is annotated as a pseudogene. The CDR3 contains 16 residues. The CDR3 sequence: CASSIQWDRGDYGYTF. The CDR3 coding sequence is TGTGCCAGCAGCATCCAATGGGACAGGGGAGACTATGGCTACACCTTC.

This clone was counted a few times. This chain links TRBV6-5 with TRBJ1-1; tentative D call: TRBD1 (5 bases). The CDR3 loop spans 14 amino acids. In germline, CDR1 is MNHEY, CDR2 SVGAGI. V was clipped by 6 bases and J by 1 base, with 12 bases between them. As DNA, the CDR3 is TGTGCCAGCAGGGAGGGACCGGCGAACACTGAAGCTTTCTTT. Translation: CASREGPANTEAFF.

This chain joins TRBV12-3 or TRBV12-4 and TRBJ2-7; no firm D call. The CDR3 has 12 amino acids. Trimming cost V 6 bases and J 6 bases, with 12 bases left between them. CDR3 region: CASSTTPAEQYF. In nucleotides, the CDR3 is TGTGCCAGCAGCACTACCCCGGCCGAGCAGTACTTC.

This clone was picked up one time. The J gene is TRBJ2-2, the V gene TRBV5-1; the match to TRBD1 covers 7 bases. Per germline, CDR1 SGHRS and CDR2 YFSETQ. V shed 3 bases, J shed 0 bases, and the junction held 5 bases outside the gene matches. This CDR3 comprises 16 residues. CDR3 DNA: TGCGCCAGCAGCTCGGACAGGTCCGCGAACACCGGGGAGCTGTTTTTT. Amino acid sequence: CASSSDRSANTGELFF.

The genes are TRBV5-1 and TRBJ2-7; 11 bases align to TRBD1. CDR1 SGHRS and CDR2 YFSETQ come from the germline V gene. V was clipped by 4 bases and J by 3 bases; unmatched bases: 3. The CDR3 covers 14 residues. The CDR3 spells CASSAGTGGYEQYF. CDR3 bases: TGCGCCAGCAGCGCCGGGACAGGGGGCTACGAGCAGTACTTC.

The chain carries TRBV30 and TRBJ2-1; 10 positions match TRBD2. Germline V CDR1 and CDR2: GTSNPN, SVGIG (reference sequence). This CDR3 is 14 amino acids long. J was trimmed by 10 bases and V by 1 base; bases with no gene match: 7. The CDR3 nucleotides are TGTGCCTGGAGTGCACTAGCGGGAAGAGGCGAGCAGTTCTTC. This codes for CAWSALAGRGEQFF.

This chain uses TRBV6-5 with TRBJ2-1; TRBD2 matches 9 bases. The germline V gene encodes CDR1 MNHEY and CDR2 SVGAGI. With 2 bases clipped from V and 5 bases from J, the junction kept 4 bases outside the gene matches. The CDR3 extends over 15 amino acids. In nucleotides, the CDR3 is TGTGCCAGCAGTTACGTAGCGGGGGAAGACAATGAGCAGTTCTTC. Amino acids: CASSYVAGEDNEQFF.

The table lists this clone with a count of one. V is TRBV10-3 and J is TRBJ1-5, with a tentative D call TRBD1 (6 bases). This CDR3 spans 14 amino acids. V was trimmed by 4 bases and J by 6 bases, leaving 13 bases between them. The V gene's germline CDR1 is ENHRY and CDR2 SYGVKD. CDR3 protein: CAISAGGSGQPQHF. The DNA for the CDR3 is TGTGCCATCAGTGCTGGGGGCTCGGGTCAGCCCCAGCATTTT.

In this sample, this clone turned up a few times. The chain couples TRBV19 to TRBJ1-1, with 9 bases that match TRBD1. CDR3 length: 15 amino acids. V was clipped by 5 bases and J by 1 base; unmatched bases: 5. CDR1 and CDR2 from the germline V gene are LNHDA and SQIVND (reference sequence). The CDR3 here is CASSPLDRGNTEAFF. The DNA of the CDR3 is TGTGCCAGTAGTCCTCTGGACAGGGGGAACACTGAAGCTTTCTTT. The whole variable domain, remainder taken from reference TRBV19 and TRBJ1-1, is DGGITQSPKYLFRKEGQNVTLSCEQNLNHDAMYWYRQDPGQGLRLIYYSQIVNDFQKGDIAEGYSVSREKKESFPLTVTSAQKNPTAFYLCASSPLDRGNTEAFFGQGTRLTVV.

The J gene is TRBJ2-2, the V gene TRBV19; D may be TRBD1 (5 bases). The ends were cut back, 9 bases at V and 2 bases at J, with 13 bases in the middle. The CDR3 is made up of 14 amino acids. CDR1 is LNHDA, CDR2 SQIVND, per germline (reference sequence). The CDR3 protein is CASKPTGNTGELFF. The CDR3 DNA reads TGTGCCAGCAAGCCCACAGGCAACACCGGGGAGCTGTTTTTT.

The chain joins TRBV7-8 to TRBJ1-5; 8 nucleotides align to TRBD1. The CDR3 contains 15 residues. Germline V gene lookup returns CDR1 SGHVS and CDR2 FQNEAQ. V lost 5 bases and J lost 5; bases outside the gene matches: 8. CDR3 sequence reads: CASSAFRGRDQPQHF. The CDR3 coding sequence is TGTGCCAGCAGCGCCTTCAGGGGGCGAGATCAGCCCCAGCATTTT.